This T cell receptor (beta chain) was identified during a study of T cells after yellow fever vaccination. At the level of the study: Preparation of fractions with low cell numbers was performed using SMART-Seq v4 Ultra Low Input.

TCRdb re-called the 5' RACE reads with MiXCR, one entry per CDR3 protein. This table has a few hundred thousand distinct CDR3 sequences, 15% to 20% appearing once. The CDR3 spans 14 residues. Trimming removed 5 bases at V and 5 bases at J, with 16 bases between. From germline, CDR1 is DFQATT and CDR2 SNEGSKA (reference sequence). The V call is TRBV20-1, the J call TRBJ1-5, with D possibly TRBD1 on 6 matching bases. This receptor was taken from a young man who received the YFV17D yellow fever vaccine. Here the sequenced sample was PBMCs, taken 15 days after the yellow fever booster vaccination. The CDR3, as DNA: TGCAGTGCTCCCTTAGGGGGTACGGATCAGCCCCAGCATTTT. This encodes CSAPLGGTDQPQHF.